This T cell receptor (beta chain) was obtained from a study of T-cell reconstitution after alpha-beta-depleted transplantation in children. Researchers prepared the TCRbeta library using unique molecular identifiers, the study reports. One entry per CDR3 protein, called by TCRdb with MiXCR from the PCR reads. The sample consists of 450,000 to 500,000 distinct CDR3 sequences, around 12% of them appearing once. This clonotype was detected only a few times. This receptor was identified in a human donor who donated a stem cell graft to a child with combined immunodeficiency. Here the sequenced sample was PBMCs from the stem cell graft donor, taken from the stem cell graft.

The CDR3 DNA reads TGTGCCAGCAGCCAAGATGGCTGTTGCATTCGGGACTACGAGCAGTACTTC. Translating gives CASSQDGCCIRDYEQYF. V is TRBV3-1 and J is TRBJ2-7, with D perhaps TRBD2 (5 bases). CDR1 LGHDT and CDR2 YNNKEL come from the germline V gene (reference sequence). CDR3 length: 17 amino acids. Trimming shortened V by 0 bases and J by 3 bases, and 18 bases separated the two germline ends.